This T cell receptor (beta chain) was sequenced during a study of blood T cell repertoires in COVID-19. Overall study: COVID-19 samples, acute and convalescent, were from the United States, Italy and Spain. T cells, B-cell-depleted T cells, or PBMCs provided the cDNA or gDNA that served as material.

The CDR3 covers 13 residues. The germline gives CDR1 SNHLY, CDR2 FYNNEI. Trimming cost V 7 bases and J 9 bases, with 18 bases left between them. Original data processing: Estimation of nucleated cell counts relied on the amplification of reference gene primers. Assay: immunoSEQ multiplex PCR; the TCRdb copy retains only in-frame clones and omits some. V and J calls and clone size are copied from that table; D and trimming were computed from the DNA. Here the sample spans tens of thousands of clones, about four fifths being singletons. The chain links TRBV2 to TRBJ1-1; possibly TRBD1 for D (5 bases). The sample was peripheral blood. The sequence was obtained from a woman aged 55-75 years with acute or convalescent COVID-19. CDR3 in DNA: TGTGCCAGCATGGACACCACCATTCAGAAAGCTTTCTTT. Its protein is CASMDTTIQKAFF.